This TCR beta chain was documented in a study of circulating and synovial CD4+ cells in juvenile arthritis. General observations from the study: Compared with bulk blood, circulating pathogenic-like lymphocytes shared substantially more CDR3 sequences with synovial T cells.

To note about this clone: The antigen remains undetermined.

The CDR3 consists of 13 residues. Germline-derived CDR1 and CDR2 are MNHEY and SMNVEV (reference sequence). The V and J ends lost 6 bases and 9 bases respectively, with 17 bases between them. Profiled with immunoSEQ multiplex PCR; TCRdb holds only in-frame clones, not every one. Here the sample spans around 32,000 clones, less than 97% being singletons. This chain connects TRBV27 to TRBJ1-1; a weak D match, TRBD1 (6 bases). The source material was CD4+ T cells from blood. The clonotype comes from a human donor with juvenile idiopathic arthritis. The CDR3 DNA reads as TGTGCCAGCAGCCTCGAAGTTACAGGGAAAGCTTTCTTT. It yields the protein CASSLEVTGKAFF.